Listed here are 22 T cell receptor beta chains from one sample, sequenced in a study of T cell changes during pregnancy in multiple sclerosis. The repertoire was sequenced with immunoSEQ multiplex PCR; TCRdb's copy has only in-frame clones and lacks some. Of around 50,000 clones in the sample, approximately 87% were seen once. Source material: peripheral blood from another person, used as feeder cells. The source of these receptors is a human donor whose cells served as feeder cells for cultures in a pregnancy study.

The V gene is TRBV7-8, the J gene TRBJ1-2; 8 nucleotides line up with TRBD1. The CDR3 is 13 amino acids. Germline loops: CDR1 SGHVS, CDR2 FQNEAQ. The trim removed 3 bases at V and 8 bases at J, leaving 5 bases unmatched. CDR3 protein: CASSFGQGQGYTF. The CDR3 DNA reads TGTGCCAGCAGCTTCGGACAGGGACAGGGCTACACCTTC.

V and J are TRBV18 and TRBJ2-7; 9 bases are shared with TRBD2. Unmatched junction bases numbered 14, after V lost 4 bases and J lost 4 bases. Germline CDR1 reads KGHSH; CDR2 reads LQKENI. The CDR3 is 17 residues long. The chain's CDR3 is CASSRVSGSGIVYEQYF. The CDR3, as DNA: TGTGCCAGCTCACGGGTTAGCGGGAGCGGTATAGTGTACGAGCAGTACTTC.

The chain recombines TRBV7-2 with TRBJ1-2; 10 bases align to TRBD1. The V and J ends lost 5 bases and 4 bases, in that order; junction bases with no gene match: 4. This CDR3 contains 14 residues. Germline V gives CDR1 SGHTA, CDR2 FQGNSA. The chain's CDR3 is CASSRGQGTYGYTF. The CDR3 coding sequence is TGTGCCAGCAGCCGGGGACAGGGGACCTATGGCTACACCTTC.

CDR3 sequence reads: CASSLVTGLVGVGYTF. The CDR3 DNA follows: TGTGCCAGCAGCTTAGTTACAGGGCTTGTAGGGGTCGGCTACACCTTC. The rearrangement links TRBV7-8 to TRBJ1-2; tentatively, D is TRBD1 (6 bases). V dropped 1 base and J dropped 8 bases, with 20 bases sitting between them. Germline V gene data show CDR1 as SGHVS and CDR2 as FQNEAQ. This CDR3 is built from 16 residues.

The chain joins TRBV19 to TRBJ2-7; D is perhaps TRBD1 (5 bases). V lost 0 bases, J lost 2 bases, and 14 bases lay in between. The CDR3 covers 16 residues. Germline values: CDR1 LNHDA, CDR2 SQIVND (reference sequence). In nucleotides, the CDR3 is TGTGCCAGTAGTATAGATGGCAGGGCAGGCCCCTACGAGCAGTACTTC. Protein: CASSIDGRAGPYEQYF.

This chain connects TRBV18 to TRBJ1-2; D call uncertain. Germline V CDR1 and CDR2: KGHSH, LQKENI. The CDR3 extends over 13 amino acids. V lost 4 bases, J lost 4 bases, and 10 bases lay in between. CDR3 residues: CASSQGGGYGYTF. Written as DNA, the CDR3 is TGTGCCAGCTCACAAGGTGGAGGCTATGGCTACACCTTC.

The rearrangement links TRBV7-2 to TRBJ1-1; D ambiguous. The CDR3 runs to 16 residues. Trimming removed 0 bases from V and 3 bases from J, with 14 bases in between. Germline CDR1 SGHTA, CDR2 FQGNSA. Written as DNA, the CDR3 is TGTGCCAGCAGCTTAGCCTCCGGTCAATTGGACACTGAAGCTTTCTTT. Amino acid sequence: CASSLASGQLDTEAFF.

The chain is built from TRBV6-5 and TRBJ2-7; 7 positions match TRBD2. J gave up 3 bases and V 2 bases, and 7 bases lay outside the gene matches. The length of the CDR3 is 15 residues. Germline-derived CDR1 and CDR2 are MNHEY and SVGAGI. The CDR3 region has the DNA TGTGCCAGCAGTTACCCCCTAGCGGAAAACTACGAGCAGTACTTC. Its translation is CASSYPLAENYEQYF.

The gene calls are TRBV7-8 and TRBJ1-5; D is undetermined. The germline V gene encodes CDR1 SGHVS and CDR2 FQNEAQ. The V end was cut by 1 base, the J end by 1 base, with 5 bases between. CDR3 size: 14 residues. CDR3 in DNA: TGTGCCAGCAGCTTAGATATGAGCAATCAGCCCCAGCATTTT. This translates into CASSLDMSNQPQHF.

V is TRBV5-1 and J is TRBJ2-7; 10 bases match TRBD1. Per the germline V gene, CDR1 is SGHRS and CDR2 is YFSETQ. J was trimmed by 0 bases and V by 4 bases; bases with no gene match: 1. This CDR3 is built from 14 residues. CDR3 nucleotide sequence: TGCGCCAGCAGCCGGACAGGGGGCTCCTACGAGCAGTACTTC. Amino acids: CASSRTGGSYEQYF.

This clone was counted a few times. The chain has TRBV28 and TRBJ1-1, with a possible D match to TRBD1 (6 bases). The germline V gene has CDR1 MDHEN and CDR2 SYDVKM. Trimming pared 4 bases from V and 3 bases from J, leaving 15 bases between. This CDR3 is 15 amino acids long. The CDR3 loop reads CASSSSAGVYTEAFF. In nucleotides, the CDR3 is TGTGCCAGCAGTTCATCCGCAGGGGTTTACACTGAAGCTTTCTTT.

Comment on this clone: Other DNA sequences from this sample encode an identical CDR3 as well. This sequence joins TRBV28 and TRBJ2-7; TRBD1 matches at 7 bases. CDR3 length: 15 residues. Germline CDR1 is MDHEN and CDR2 is SYDVKM. V lost 5 bases and J lost 0; bases outside the gene matches: 7. CDR3 sequence: CASSLSRDSSYEQYF. The CDR3 nucleotides read TGTGCCAGCAGTCTTAGCCGGGACAGCTCCTACGAGCAGTACTTC.

The chain employs TRBV7-3 and TRBJ1-1; D is unclear. Trimming removed 1 base from V and 3 bases from J, with 12 bases in between. This CDR3 comprises 15 residues. Germline CDR1 reads SGHTA; CDR2 reads FQGTGA. The CDR3 DNA follows: TGTGCCAGCAGCTTAAGCGACACTAGTTACACTGAAGCTTTCTTT. Protein product: CASSLSDTSYTEAFF.

The rearrangement links TRBV7-3 to TRBJ2-5; D is uncertain. The CDR3 runs 13 residues. The germline V and J ends were trimmed by 3 bases and 5 bases, with 10 bases remaining between them. Germline V gene data show CDR1 as SGHTA and CDR2 as FQGTGA. The CDR3 loop reads CASSLGSHETQYF. CDR3 DNA sequence: TGTGCCAGCAGCTTGGGTAGCCATGAGACCCAGTACTTC.

Only one count was recorded for this clone. The chain uses TRBV9 and TRBJ2-7; 7 nucleotides agree with TRBD1. Germline lookup yields CDR1 SGDLS and CDR2 YYNGEE. CDR3 length: 13 residues. V shed 4 bases and J 1 base; nucleotides not matched to a gene: 2. The CDR3 protein is CASSRDRSYEQYF. CDR3 sequence (DNA): TGTGCCAGCAGCCGGGACAGATCCTACGAGCAGTACTTC. The full variable domain, completed using reference TRBV9 and TRBJ2-7, is DSGVTQTPKHLITATGQRVTLRCSPRSGDLSVYWYQQSLDQGLQFLIQYYNGEERAKGNILERFSAQQFPDLHSELNLSSLELGDSALYFCASSRDRSYEQYFGPGTRLTVT.

The V call is TRBV5-4, the J call TRBJ2-7; no clear D. CDR3 length equals 14 residues. Trimming took 4 bases from V and 2 from J, leaving 13 bases between them. Germline assignment: CDR1 SGHNT and CDR2 YYREEE (reference sequence). As DNA, the CDR3 is TGTGCCAGCAGCGAAACTACCGACACCTACGAGCAGTACTTC. This gives the protein CASSETTDTYEQYF.

V gene TRBV27 combines with J gene TRBJ1-2; possible D gene TRBD1, 6 bases. Germline CDR1 reads MNHEY; CDR2 reads SMNVEV (reference sequence). Deletions cut 5 bases from V and 10 bases from J, with 20 bases between. The CDR3 has 14 amino acids. CDR3 amino acids: CASSLATGFRVYTF. CDR3 DNA: TGTGCCAGCAGTCTCGCCACAGGGTTTCGAGTCTACACCTTC.

The chain has TRBV9 and TRBJ2-7; 11 nucleotides match TRBD2. With V trimmed by 2 bases and J by 6 bases, 4 bases remained unmatched. The CDR3 totals 14 residues. The germline V gene has CDR1 SGDLS and CDR2 YYNGEE. In DNA, the CDR3 is TGTGCCAGCAGCGTTAGCGGGGGGGCGATCGAGCAGTACTTC. This codes for CASSVSGGAIEQYF.

The chain employs TRBV11-1 and TRBJ2-5, with D tentatively TRBD1 (6 bases). There are 16 residues in the CDR3. The V end was cut by 5 bases, the J end by 0 bases, with 16 bases between. Germline values: CDR1 SGHAT, CDR2 FQDESV (reference sequence). The CDR3 reads CASSQGTAAYQETQYF. The CDR3 DNA reads TGTGCCAGCAGCCAGGGGACGGCTGCGTACCAAGAGACCCAGTACTTC. The whole variable domain, filled in from reference TRBV11-1 and TRBJ2-5, reads EAEVAQSPRYKITEKSQAVAFWCDPISGHATLYWYRQILGQGPELLVQFQDESVVDDSQLPKDRFSAERLKGVDSTLKIQPAELGDSAMYLCASSQGTAAYQETQYFGPGTRLLVL.

The chain carries TRBV11-2 and TRBJ1-3; 11 positions agree with TRBD1. V was clipped by 4 bases and J by 9 bases; unmatched bases: 5. The CDR3 length is 14 residues. The germline V gene has CDR1 SGHAT and CDR2 FQNNGV. The CDR3 bases are TGTGCCAGCAGCTCCGGGACAGGGGGTAGCACCATATATTTT. This gives the protein CASSSGTGGSTIYF.

The genes are TRBV2 and TRBJ2-1; no definite D call. The CDR3 is made up of 13 amino acids. With 5 bases removed from V and 7 bases from J, the gap between germline ends came to 12 bases. Germline CDR1 SNHLY, CDR2 FYNNEI. CDR3 DNA: TGTGCCAGCAGTCTTTTGTTGTGGAATGAGCAGTTCTTC. It yields the protein CASSLLLWNEQFF.

The rearrangement uses TRBV5-1 and TRBJ1-1, with D possibly TRBD1 on 6 matching bases. This CDR3 has 15 residues. Germline loops: CDR1 SGHRS, CDR2 YFSETQ. V dropped 3 bases and J dropped 3 bases, with 15 bases sitting between them. DNA for the CDR3: TGCGCCAGCAGCTCTTTGGGGGCAAGGGACACTGAAGCTTTCTTT. Translated: CASSSLGARDTEAFF.